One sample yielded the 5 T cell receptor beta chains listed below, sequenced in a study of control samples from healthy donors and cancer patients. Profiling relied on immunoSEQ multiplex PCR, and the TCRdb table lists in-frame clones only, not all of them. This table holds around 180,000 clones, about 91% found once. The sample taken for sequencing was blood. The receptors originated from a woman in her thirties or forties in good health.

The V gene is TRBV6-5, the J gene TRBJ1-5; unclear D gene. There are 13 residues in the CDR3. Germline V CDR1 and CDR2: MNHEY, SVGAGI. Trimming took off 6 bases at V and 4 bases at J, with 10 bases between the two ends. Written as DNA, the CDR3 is TGTGCCAGCAGACGAACCCATAATCAGCCCCAGCATTTT. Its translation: CASRRTHNQPQHF.

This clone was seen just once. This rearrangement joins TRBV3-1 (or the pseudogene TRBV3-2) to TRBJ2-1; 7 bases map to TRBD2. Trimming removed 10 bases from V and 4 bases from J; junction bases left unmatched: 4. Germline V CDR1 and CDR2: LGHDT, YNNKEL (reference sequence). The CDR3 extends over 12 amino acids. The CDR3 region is CATSAGYNEQFF. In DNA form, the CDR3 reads TGTGCCACTTCAGCGGGATACAATGAGCAGTTCTTC.

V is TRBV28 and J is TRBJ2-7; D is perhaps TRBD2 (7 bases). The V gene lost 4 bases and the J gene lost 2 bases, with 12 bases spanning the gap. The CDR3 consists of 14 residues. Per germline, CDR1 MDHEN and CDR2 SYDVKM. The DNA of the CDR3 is TGTGCCAGCAGTTGGACGGGGGGCCCCTACGAGCAGTACTTC. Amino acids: CASSWTGGPYEQYF. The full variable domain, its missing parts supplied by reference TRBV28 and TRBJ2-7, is DVKVTQSSRYLVKRTGEKVFLECVQDMDHENMFWYRQDPGLGLRLIYFSYDVKMKEKGDIPEGYSVSREKKERFSLILESASTNQTSMYLCASSWTGGPYEQYFGPGTRLTVT.

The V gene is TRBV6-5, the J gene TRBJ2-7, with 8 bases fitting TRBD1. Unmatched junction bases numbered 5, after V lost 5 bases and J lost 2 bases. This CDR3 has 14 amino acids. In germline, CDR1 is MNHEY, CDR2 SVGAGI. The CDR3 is CASSRTGHTYEQYF. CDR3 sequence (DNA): TGTGCCAGCAGTCGGACAGGGCATACCTACGAGCAGTACTTC.

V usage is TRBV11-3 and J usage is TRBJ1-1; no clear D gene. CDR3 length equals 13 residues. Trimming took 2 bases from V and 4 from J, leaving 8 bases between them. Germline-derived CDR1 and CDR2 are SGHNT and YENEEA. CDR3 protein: CASSLYPSTEAFF. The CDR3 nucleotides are TGTGCCAGCAGCTTATATCCGAGCACTGAAGCTTTCTTT.